This entry features one T cell receptor beta chain sequence. What it recognizes is unknown. These data are taken from a study of T cell responses to AZD1222 COVID-19 vaccine. Overall study results and limits: The donors showed a predominance of white British ancestry and of females, with possible underestimation of clonal diversity.

Germline CDR1 reads SGHRS; CDR2 reads YFSETQ. Trimming removed 2 bases from V and 0 bases from J, with 8 bases in between. The CDR3 runs 15 residues. The table came from immunoSEQ multiplex PCR; TCRdb's copy has only in-frame clones and leaves some out. This sample has some 250,000 clones, with about 94% found just once. This sample comprised peripheral blood, obtained 28 days after the second AZD1222 dose. The chain joins TRBV5-1 to TRBJ2-2; D not certain. The source of this sequence is an adult who received the AZD1222 COVID-19 vaccine. The CDR3 sequence: CASSFGLANTGELFF. In DNA form, the CDR3 reads TGCGCCAGCAGCTTTGGGCTTGCGAACACCGGGGAGCTGTTTTTT. Combining the CDR3 with reference TRBV5-1 and TRBJ2-2 gives the whole variable domain KAGVTQTPRYLIKTRGQQVTLSCSPISGHRSVSWYQQTPGQGLQFLFEYFSETQRNKGNFPGRFSGRQFSNSRSEMNVSTLELGDSALYLCASSFGLANTGELFFGEGSRLTVL.